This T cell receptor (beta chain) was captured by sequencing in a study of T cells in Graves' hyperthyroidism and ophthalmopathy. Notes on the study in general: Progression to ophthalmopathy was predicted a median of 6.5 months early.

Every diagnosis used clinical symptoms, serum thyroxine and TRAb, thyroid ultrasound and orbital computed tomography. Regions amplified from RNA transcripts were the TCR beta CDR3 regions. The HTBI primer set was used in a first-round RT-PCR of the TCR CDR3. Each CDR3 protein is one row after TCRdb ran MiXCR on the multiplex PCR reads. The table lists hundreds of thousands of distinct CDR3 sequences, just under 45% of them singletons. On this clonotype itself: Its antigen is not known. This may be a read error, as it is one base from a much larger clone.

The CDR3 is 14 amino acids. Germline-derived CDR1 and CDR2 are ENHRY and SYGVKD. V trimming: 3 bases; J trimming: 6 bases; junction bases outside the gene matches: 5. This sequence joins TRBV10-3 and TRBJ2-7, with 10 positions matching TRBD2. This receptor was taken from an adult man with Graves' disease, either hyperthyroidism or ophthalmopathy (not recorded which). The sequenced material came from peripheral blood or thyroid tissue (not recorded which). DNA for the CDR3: TGTGCCATCAGTGATCTAGCGGGGGTGAGCGAGCAGTACTTC. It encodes CAISDLAGVSEQYF.